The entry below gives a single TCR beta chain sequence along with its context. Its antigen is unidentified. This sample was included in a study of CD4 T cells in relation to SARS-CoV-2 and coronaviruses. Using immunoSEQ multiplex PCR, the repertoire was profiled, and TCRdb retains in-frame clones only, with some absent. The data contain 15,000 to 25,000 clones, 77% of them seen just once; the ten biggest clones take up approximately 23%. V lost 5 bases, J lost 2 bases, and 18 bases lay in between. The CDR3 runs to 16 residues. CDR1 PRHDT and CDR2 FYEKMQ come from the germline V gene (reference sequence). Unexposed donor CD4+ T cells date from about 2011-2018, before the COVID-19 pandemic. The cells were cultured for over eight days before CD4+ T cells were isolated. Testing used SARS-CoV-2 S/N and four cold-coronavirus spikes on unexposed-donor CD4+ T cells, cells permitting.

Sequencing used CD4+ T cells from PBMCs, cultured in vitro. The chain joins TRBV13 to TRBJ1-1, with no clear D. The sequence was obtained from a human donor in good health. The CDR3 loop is CASSTLSFGGNTEAFF. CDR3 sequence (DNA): TGTGCCAGCAGCACCCTTTCTTTTGGAGGTAACACTGAAGCTTTCTTT.